What follows describes a single T cell receptor (beta chain). The record originates from a study of blood T cell repertoires in COVID-19. Study as a whole: Nucleic acid was either cDNA or gDNA, and it came from T cells, B-cell-depleted T cells, or PBMCs.

How the authors handled the data: Amplification with reference gene primers provided the estimates of nucleated cell counts. Using immunoSEQ multiplex PCR, the repertoire was profiled, and TCRdb retains in-frame clones only, with some absent. V and J calls and clone size are copied from that table; D and trimming were computed from the DNA. The table has under 150,000 clones, 70% to 90% seen once. The CDR3 length is 16 residues. Between the trimmed V and J ends, which lost 0 bases and 4 bases, there was a span of 10 bases. The germline V gene has CDR1 WNHNN and CDR2 SYGVQD (reference sequence). Those enrolled, adults aged roughly 18 to 100 years, came from 20 to 25 US areas. For recovered donors of Cohort 3, there were two negative PCRs, clearance, or symptom resolution.

V and J are TRBV10-1 and TRBJ1-6; D uncertain. The sample taken for sequencing was PBMCs or T cells enriched from blood (not recorded which). The TCR sequence derives from a woman aged 40 to 50 who had recovered from COVID-19. The CDR3 loop reads CASSESEVDYNSPLHF. CDR3 nucleotides: TGCGCCAGCAGTGAGTCTGAGGTAGATTATAATTCACCCCTCCACTTT.